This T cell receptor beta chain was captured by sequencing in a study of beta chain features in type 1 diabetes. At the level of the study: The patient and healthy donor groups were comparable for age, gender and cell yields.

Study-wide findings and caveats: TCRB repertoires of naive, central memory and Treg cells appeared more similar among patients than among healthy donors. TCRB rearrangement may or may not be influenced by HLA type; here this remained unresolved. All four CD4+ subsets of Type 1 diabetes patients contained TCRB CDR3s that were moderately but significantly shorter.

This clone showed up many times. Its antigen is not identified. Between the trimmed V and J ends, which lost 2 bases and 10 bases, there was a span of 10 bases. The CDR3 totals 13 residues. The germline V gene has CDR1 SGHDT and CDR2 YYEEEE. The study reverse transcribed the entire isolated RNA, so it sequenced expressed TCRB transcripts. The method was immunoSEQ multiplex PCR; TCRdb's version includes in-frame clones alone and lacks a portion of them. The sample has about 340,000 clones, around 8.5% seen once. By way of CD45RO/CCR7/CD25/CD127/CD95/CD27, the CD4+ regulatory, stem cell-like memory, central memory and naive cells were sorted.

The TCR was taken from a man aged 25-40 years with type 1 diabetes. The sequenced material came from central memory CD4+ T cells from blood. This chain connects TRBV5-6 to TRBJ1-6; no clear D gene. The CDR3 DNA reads TGTGCCAGCAGCTTTACGAGAGACTCACCCCTCCACTTT. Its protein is CASSFTRDSPLHF.